One sample yielded the 10 T cell receptor beta chains listed below, sequenced in a study of T cell changes during pregnancy in multiple sclerosis. TCRdb's copy holds only in-frame clones and misses some; the assay was immunoSEQ multiplex PCR. The sample consists of just under 80,000 clones, roughly 91% of them appearing once. This specimen consisted of peripheral blood, obtained in the first trimester of pregnancy. The receptors derive from a female donor with multiple sclerosis, enrolled in a pregnancy study.

This chain joins TRBV7-3 and TRBJ1-1; possibly TRBD1 for D (6 bases). With 6 bases removed from V and 1 base from J, the gap between germline ends came to 12 bases. The CDR3 contains 14 residues. Looked up from germline, CDR1 is SGHTA and CDR2 is FQGTGA. The CDR3 region is CASSPEGGNTEAFF. CDR3 DNA sequence: TGTGCCAGCAGTCCCGAAGGGGGGAACACTGAAGCTTTCTTT.

This rearrangement joins TRBV7-6 to TRBJ1-1; D is possibly TRBD1 (5 bases). CDR3 length equals 15 residues. CDR1 and CDR2 from the germline V gene are SGHVS and FNYEAQ. The V end was cut by 5 bases, the J end by 1 base, with 14 bases between. CDR3 DNA sequence: TGTGCCAGCAGCCAGAACGCGGGGCCGAACACTGAAGCTTTCTTT. This gives the protein CASSQNAGPNTEAFF. Complete variable domain (other parts from reference TRBV7-6 and TRBJ1-1): GAGVSQSPRYKVTKRGQDVALRCDPISGHVSLYWYRQALGQGPEFLTYFNYEAQQDKSGLPNDRFSAERPEGSISTLTIQRTEQRDSAMYRCASSQNAGPNTEAFFGQGTRLTVV.

This chain joins TRBV5-5 and TRBJ2-6; 9 bases align to TRBD1. The CDR3 totals 17 residues. The V and J ends lost 3 bases and 0 bases, in that order; junction bases with no gene match: 4. CDR1 is SGHKS and CDR2 is YYEKEE in the germline V gene (reference sequence). In DNA form, the CDR3 reads TGTGCCAGCAGCTGGACAGGGGTCCTCTCTGGGGCCAACGTCCTGACTTTC. This codes for CASSWTGVLSGANVLTF.

The rearrangement joins TRBV10-3 to TRBJ2-3, with 12 bases fitting TRBD2. In germline, CDR1 is ENHRY, CDR2 SYGVKD. The J segment lost 2 bases and the V segment lost 6 bases, leaving 12 bases of the junction unmatched. This CDR3 region has 18 residues. In DNA form, the CDR3 reads TGTGCCATCAGGTGGGGACCACTAGCGGGGGGCCCCACAGATACGCAGTATTTT. The encoded protein is CAIRWGPLAGGPTDTQYF.

The chain recombines TRBV19 with TRBJ1-1; D gene ambiguous. V lost 10 bases and J 0 bases, leaving 18 bases between the germline ends. This CDR3 contains 15 residues. Germline V gene sequence: CDR1 LNHDA, CDR2 SQIVND (reference sequence). CDR3 coding DNA: TGTGCCACCCTGGCGGAGGGTGGGTTGAACACTGAAGCTTTCTTT. Protein sequence: CATLAEGGLNTEAFF.

V and J are TRBV5-4 and TRBJ2-4; possible D gene TRBD1, 7 bases. V was trimmed by 4 bases and J by 2 bases, leaving 16 bases between them. The CDR3 has 16 residues. Germline CDR1 reads SGHNT; CDR2 reads YYREEE (reference sequence). The chain's CDR3 is CASSPGQGGTKNIQYF. The CDR3 DNA reads as TGTGCCAGCAGCCCGGGGCAGGGGGGTACCAAAAACATTCAGTACTTC.

The V gene is TRBV18, the J gene TRBJ2-5, with D possibly being TRBD2 (5 bases). V lost 6 bases to trimming and J lost 5 bases, with 13 bases between them. The CDR3 has 13 residues. Germline loops: CDR1 KGHSH, CDR2 LQKENI. This chain's CDR3 is CASSPGLLETQYF. As DNA, the CDR3 is TGTGCCAGCTCCCCCGGACTCCTGGAGACCCAGTACTTC.

The chain combines TRBV10-3 with TRBJ2-5; the match to TRBD2 covers 8 bases. J lost 5 bases, V lost 5 bases, and 7 bases had no gene match. Germline V CDR1 and CDR2: ENHRY, SYGVKD. The CDR3 is made up of 14 amino acids. CDR3 sequence (DNA): TGTGCCATCAGTAACAGGACTAGCTACGAGACCCAGTACTTC. This translates into CAISNRTSYETQYF.

The rearrangement joins TRBV19 to TRBJ1-4, with D perhaps TRBD1 (6 bases). Germline V CDR1 and CDR2: LNHDA, SQIVND (reference sequence). V lost 5 bases and J lost 6, with 16 bases in between. The CDR3 sequence is 15 residues long. The CDR3 region is CASSPTGTRYEKLFF. The CDR3 coding sequence is TGTGCCAGTAGTCCTACAGGGACCCGTTATGAAAAACTGTTTTTT.

The rearrangement uses TRBV2 and TRBJ1-4; 8 bases line up with TRBD1. V dropped 4 bases and J dropped 5; count of bases not matched to a gene: 9. This CDR3 has 16 residues. The germline gives CDR1 SNHLY, CDR2 FYNNEI. In nucleotides, the CDR3 is TGTGCCAGCAGTGGGGGAACTGGGACAGGCAATGAAAAACTGTTTTTT. Translated: CASSGGTGTGNEKLFF.